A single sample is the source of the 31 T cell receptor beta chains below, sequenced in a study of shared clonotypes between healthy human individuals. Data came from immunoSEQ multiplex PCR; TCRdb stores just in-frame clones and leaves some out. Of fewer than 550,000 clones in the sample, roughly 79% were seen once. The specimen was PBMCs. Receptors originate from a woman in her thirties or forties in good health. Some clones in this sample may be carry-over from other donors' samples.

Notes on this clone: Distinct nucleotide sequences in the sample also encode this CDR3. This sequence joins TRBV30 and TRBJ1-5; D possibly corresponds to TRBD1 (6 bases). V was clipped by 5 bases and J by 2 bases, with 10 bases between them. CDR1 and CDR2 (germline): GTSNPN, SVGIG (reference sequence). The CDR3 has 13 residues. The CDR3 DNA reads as TGTGCCTGGGGACAGAGGGGCAATCAGCCCCAGCATTTT. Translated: CAWGQRGNQPQHF.

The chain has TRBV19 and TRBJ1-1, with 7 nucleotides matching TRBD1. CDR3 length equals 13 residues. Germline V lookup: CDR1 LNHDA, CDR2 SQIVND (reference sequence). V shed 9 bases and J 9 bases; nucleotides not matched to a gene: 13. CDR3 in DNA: TGTGCCAGCAAACCAGGGGGACCGGGACAAGCTTTCTTT. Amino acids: CASKPGGPGQAFF.

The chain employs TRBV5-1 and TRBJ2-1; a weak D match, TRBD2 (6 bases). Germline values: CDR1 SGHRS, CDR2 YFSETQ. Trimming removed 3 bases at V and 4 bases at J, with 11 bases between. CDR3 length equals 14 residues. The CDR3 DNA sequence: TGCGCCAGCAGCTCTGGACTAATATACAATGAGCAGTTCTTC. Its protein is CASSSGLIYNEQFF.

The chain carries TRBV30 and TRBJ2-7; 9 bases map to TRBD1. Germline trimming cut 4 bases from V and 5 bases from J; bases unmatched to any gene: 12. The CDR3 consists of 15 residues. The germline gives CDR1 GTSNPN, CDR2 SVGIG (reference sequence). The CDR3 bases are TGTGCCTGGACCTATGGGGGACAGGGTTGGGACGAGCAGTACTTC. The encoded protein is CAWTYGGQGWDEQYF. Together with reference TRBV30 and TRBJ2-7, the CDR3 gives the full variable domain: SQTIHQWPATLVQPVGSPLSLECTVEGTSNPNLYWYRQAAGRGLQLLFYSVGIGQISSEVPQNLSASRPQDRQFILSSKKLLLSDSGFYLCAWTYGGQGWDEQYFGPGTRLTVT.

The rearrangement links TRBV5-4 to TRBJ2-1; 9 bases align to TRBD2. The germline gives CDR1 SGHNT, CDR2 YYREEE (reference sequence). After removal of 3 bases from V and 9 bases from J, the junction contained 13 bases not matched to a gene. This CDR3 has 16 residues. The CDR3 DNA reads TGTGCCAGCAGCTCCATTGGTAGCGGGAGTTGGGGTGAGCAGTTCTTC. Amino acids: CASSSIGSGSWGEQFF. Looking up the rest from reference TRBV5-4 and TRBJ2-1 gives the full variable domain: ETGVTQSPTHLIKTRGQQVTLRCSSQSGHNTVSWYQQALGQGPQFIFQYYREEENGRGNFPPRFSGLQFPNYSSELNVNALELDDSALYLCASSSIGSGSWGEQFFGPGTRLTVL.

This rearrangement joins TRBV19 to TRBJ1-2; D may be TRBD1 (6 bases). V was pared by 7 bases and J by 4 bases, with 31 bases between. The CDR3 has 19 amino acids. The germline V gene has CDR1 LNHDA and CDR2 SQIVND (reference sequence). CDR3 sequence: CASTARGGRESLAIYGYTF. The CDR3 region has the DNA TGTGCCAGTACCGCACGGGGGGGCAGGGAATCTCTAGCTATCTATGGCTACACCTTC.

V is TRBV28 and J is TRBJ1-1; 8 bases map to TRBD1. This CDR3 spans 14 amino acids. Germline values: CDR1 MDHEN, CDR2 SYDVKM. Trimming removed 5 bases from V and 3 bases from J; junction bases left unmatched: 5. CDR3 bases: TGTGCCAGCAGTCTTGGACAGGGCCACACTGAAGCTTTCTTT. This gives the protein CASSLGQGHTEAFF.

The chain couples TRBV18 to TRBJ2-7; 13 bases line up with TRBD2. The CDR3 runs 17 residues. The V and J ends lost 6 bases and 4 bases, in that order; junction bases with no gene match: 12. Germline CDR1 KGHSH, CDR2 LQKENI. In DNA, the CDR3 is TGTGCCAGCTCCGAGGCATCACCGGGACTAGCGGGATACGAGCAGTACTTC. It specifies CASSEASPGLAGYEQYF.

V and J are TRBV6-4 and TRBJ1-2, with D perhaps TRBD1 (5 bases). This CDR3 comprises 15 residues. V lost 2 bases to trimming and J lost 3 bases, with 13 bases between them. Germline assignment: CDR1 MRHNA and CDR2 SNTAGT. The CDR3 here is CASSDTPGTDYGYTF. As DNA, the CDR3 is TGTGCCAGCAGTGACACCCCCGGGACCGACTATGGCTACACCTTC.

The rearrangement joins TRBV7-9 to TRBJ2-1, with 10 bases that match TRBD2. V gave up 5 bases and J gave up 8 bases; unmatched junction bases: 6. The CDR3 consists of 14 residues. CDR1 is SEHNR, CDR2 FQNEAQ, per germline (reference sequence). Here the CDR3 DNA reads TGTGCCAGCAGCCCGAGCGGGAGGGGGGATGAGCAGTTCTTC. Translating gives CASSPSGRGDEQFF. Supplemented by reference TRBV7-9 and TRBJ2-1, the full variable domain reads DTGVSQNPRHKITKRGQNVTFRCDPISEHNRLYWYRQTLGQGPEFLTYFQNEAQLEKSRLLSDRFSAERPKGSFSTLEIQRTEQGDSAMYLCASSPSGRGDEQFFGPGTRLTVL.

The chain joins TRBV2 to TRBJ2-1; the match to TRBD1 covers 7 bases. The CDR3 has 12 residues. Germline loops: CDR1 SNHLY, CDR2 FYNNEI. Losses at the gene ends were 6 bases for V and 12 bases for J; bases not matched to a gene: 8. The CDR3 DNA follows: TGTGCCAGCAGAGACAGGGCTAGGGTGCAGTTCTTC. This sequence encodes CASRDRARVQFF.

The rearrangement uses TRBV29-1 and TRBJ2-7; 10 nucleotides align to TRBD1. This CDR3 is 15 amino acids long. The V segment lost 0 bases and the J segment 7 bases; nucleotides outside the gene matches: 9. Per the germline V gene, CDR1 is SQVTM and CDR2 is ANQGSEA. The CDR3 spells CSVEDRDRGLREQYF. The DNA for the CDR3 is TGCAGCGTTGAAGACCGGGACAGGGGACTGAGGGAGCAGTACTTC.

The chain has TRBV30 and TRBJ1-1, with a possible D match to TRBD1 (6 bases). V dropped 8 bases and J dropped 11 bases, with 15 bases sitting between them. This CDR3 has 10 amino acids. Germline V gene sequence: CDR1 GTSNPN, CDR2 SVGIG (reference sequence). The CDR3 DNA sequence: TGTGCCCTCTGGGGGCAGTGGGCTTTCTTT. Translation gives CALWGQWAFF.

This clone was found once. CDR3 sequence (DNA): TGTGCCAGCAGCCGAACCGGGTCCTACCAAGAGACCCAGTACTTC. This sequence encodes CASSRTGSYQETQYF. The chain employs TRBV4-2 and TRBJ2-5; D not certain. Trimming removed 4 bases from V and 0 bases from J, with 12 bases in between. The germline gives CDR1 LGHNA, CDR2 YNFKEQ. This CDR3 is 15 amino acids long.

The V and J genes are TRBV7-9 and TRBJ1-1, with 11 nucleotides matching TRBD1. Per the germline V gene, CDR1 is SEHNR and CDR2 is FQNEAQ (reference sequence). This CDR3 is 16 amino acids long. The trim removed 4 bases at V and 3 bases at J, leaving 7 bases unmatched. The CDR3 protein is CASSSHPGQGDTEAFF. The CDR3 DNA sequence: TGTGCCAGCAGCTCCCACCCGGGACAGGGGGACACTGAAGCTTTCTTT. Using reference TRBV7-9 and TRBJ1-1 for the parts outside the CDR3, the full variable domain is DTGVSQNPRHKITKRGQNVTFRCDPISEHNRLYWYRQTLGQGPEFLTYFQNEAQLEKSRLLSDRFSAERPKGSFSTLEIQRTEQGDSAMYLCASSSHPGQGDTEAFFGQGTRLTVV.

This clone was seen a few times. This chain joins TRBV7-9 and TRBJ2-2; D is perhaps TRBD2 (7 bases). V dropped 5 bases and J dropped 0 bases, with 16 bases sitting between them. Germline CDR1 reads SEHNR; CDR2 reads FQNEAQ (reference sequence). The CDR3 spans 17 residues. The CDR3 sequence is CASSPPWGGTNTGELFF. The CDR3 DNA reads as TGTGCCAGCAGCCCCCCGTGGGGGGGCACGAACACCGGGGAGCTGTTTTTT.

CDR3 sequence (DNA): TGCGCCAGCAGCCAAGAGAAAGGCAGGAATTCACCCCTCCACTTT. It is translated as CASSQEKGRNSPLHF. The rearrangement uses TRBV4-3 and TRBJ1-6, with D unresolved. CDR1 and CDR2 from the germline V gene are LGHNA and YSLEER. The CDR3 sequence is 15 residues long. Trimming took 0 bases from V and 7 from J, leaving 10 bases between them.

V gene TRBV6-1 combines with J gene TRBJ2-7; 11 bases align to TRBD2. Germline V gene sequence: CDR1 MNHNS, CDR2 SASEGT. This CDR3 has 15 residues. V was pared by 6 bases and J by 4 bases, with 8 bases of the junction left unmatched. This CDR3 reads CASSTLAGGPYEQYF. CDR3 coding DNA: TGTGCCAGCAGCACCCTAGCGGGAGGCCCATACGAGCAGTACTTC.

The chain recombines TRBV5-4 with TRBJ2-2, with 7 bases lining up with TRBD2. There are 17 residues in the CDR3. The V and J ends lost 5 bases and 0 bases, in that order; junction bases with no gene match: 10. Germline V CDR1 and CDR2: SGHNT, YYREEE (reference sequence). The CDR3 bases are TGTGCCAGCAGTTCCGGGACTACCTTTTCGAACACCGGGGAGCTGTTTTTT. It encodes CASSSGTTFSNTGELFF.

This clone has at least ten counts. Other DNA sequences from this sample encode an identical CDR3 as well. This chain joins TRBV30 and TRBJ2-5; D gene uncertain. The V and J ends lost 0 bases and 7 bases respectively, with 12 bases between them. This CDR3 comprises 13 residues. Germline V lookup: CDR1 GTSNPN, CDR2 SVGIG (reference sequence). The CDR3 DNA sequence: TGTGCCTGGAGTGTCGGCTTAGAAGGGACCCAGTACTTC. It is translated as CAWSVGLEGTQYF.

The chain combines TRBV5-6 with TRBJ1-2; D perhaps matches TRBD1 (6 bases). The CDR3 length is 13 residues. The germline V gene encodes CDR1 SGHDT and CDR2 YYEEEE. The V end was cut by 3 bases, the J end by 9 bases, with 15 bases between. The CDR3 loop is CASSWTGQIRYTF. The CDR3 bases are TGTGCCAGCAGCTGGACCGGACAGATTCGCTACACCTTC.

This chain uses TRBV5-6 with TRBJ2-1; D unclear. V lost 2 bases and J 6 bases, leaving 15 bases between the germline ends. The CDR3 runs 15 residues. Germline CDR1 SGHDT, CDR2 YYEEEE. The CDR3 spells CASSFIDSSPNEQFF. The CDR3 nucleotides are TGTGCCAGCAGCTTTATCGACTCATCCCCCAATGAGCAGTTCTTC.

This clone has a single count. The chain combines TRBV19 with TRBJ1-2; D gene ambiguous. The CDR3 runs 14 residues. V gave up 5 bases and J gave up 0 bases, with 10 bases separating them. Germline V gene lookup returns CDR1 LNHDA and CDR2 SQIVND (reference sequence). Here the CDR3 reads CASSSQLANYGYTF. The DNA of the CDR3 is TGTGCCAGTAGTTCCCAGTTAGCTAACTATGGCTACACCTTC.

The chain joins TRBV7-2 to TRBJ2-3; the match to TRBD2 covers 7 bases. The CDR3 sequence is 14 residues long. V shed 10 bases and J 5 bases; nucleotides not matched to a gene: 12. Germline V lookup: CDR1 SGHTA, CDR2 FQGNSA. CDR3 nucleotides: TGTGCCACCAGTGGGAGGGAGGGCCAAGATACGCAGTATTTT. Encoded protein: CATSGREGQDTQYF.

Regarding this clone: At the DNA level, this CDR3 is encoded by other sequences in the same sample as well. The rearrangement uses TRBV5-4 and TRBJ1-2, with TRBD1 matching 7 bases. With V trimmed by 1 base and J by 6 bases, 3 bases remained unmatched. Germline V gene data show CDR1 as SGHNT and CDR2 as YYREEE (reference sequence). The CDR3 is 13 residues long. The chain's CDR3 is CASSLKGGDGYTF. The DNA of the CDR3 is TGTGCCAGCAGCTTGAAAGGGGGCGATGGCTACACCTTC.

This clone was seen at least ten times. The CDR3: CASSEGNTGELFF. DNA for the CDR3: TGTGCCAGCAGCGAGGGAAACACCGGGGAGCTGTTTTTT. V usage is TRBV28 and J usage is TRBJ2-2, with a possible D match to TRBD2 (5 bases). The CDR3 is 13 amino acids. Looked up from germline, CDR1 is MDHEN and CDR2 is SYDVKM. The V end lost 6 bases, the J end lost 2 bases, and 7 bases lay between the germline ends.

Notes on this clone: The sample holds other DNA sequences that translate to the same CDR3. This CDR3 reads CASSVSTASYEQYF. CDR3 in DNA: TGTGCCAGCAGCGTAAGTACAGCCTCCTACGAGCAGTACTTC. V usage is TRBV9 and J usage is TRBJ2-7; D gene ambiguous. The CDR3 is 14 residues long. With 1 base removed from V and 0 bases from J, the gap between germline ends came to 8 bases. Germline lookup yields CDR1 SGDLS and CDR2 YYNGEE.

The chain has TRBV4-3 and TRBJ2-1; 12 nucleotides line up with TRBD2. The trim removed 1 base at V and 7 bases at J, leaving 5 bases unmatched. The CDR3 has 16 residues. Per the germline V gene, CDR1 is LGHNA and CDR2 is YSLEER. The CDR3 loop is CASSQGPSGRGNEQFF. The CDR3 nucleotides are TGCGCCAGCAGCCAAGGCCCTAGCGGGAGGGGGAATGAGCAGTTCTTC.

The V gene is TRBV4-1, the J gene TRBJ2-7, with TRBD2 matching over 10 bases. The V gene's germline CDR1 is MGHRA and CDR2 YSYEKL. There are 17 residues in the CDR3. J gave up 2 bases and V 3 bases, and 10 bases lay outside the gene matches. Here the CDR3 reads CASSHLKAGGDTYEQYF. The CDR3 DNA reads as TGCGCCAGCAGCCACTTGAAAGCGGGAGGGGACACCTACGAGCAGTACTTC.

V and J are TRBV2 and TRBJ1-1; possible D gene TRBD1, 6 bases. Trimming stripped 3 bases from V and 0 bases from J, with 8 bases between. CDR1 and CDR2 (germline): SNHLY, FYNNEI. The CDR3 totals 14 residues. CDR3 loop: CASSDRDMNTEAFF. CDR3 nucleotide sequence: TGTGCCAGCAGTGACAGGGACATGAACACTGAAGCTTTCTTT. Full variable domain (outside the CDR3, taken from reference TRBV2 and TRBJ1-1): EPEVTQTPSHQVTQMGQEVILRCVPISNHLYFYWYRQILGQKVEFLVSFYNNEISEKSEIFDDQFSVERPDGSNFTLKIRSTKLEDSAMYFCASSDRDMNTEAFFGQGTRLTVV.

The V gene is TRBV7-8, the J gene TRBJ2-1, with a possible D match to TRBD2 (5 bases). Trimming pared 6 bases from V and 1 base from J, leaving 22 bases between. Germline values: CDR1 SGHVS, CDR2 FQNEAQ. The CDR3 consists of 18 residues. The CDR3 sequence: CASSPTSGGWGSYNEQFF. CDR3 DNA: TGTGCCAGCAGTCCCACCTCGGGCGGGTGGGGTTCCTACAATGAGCAGTTCTTC.